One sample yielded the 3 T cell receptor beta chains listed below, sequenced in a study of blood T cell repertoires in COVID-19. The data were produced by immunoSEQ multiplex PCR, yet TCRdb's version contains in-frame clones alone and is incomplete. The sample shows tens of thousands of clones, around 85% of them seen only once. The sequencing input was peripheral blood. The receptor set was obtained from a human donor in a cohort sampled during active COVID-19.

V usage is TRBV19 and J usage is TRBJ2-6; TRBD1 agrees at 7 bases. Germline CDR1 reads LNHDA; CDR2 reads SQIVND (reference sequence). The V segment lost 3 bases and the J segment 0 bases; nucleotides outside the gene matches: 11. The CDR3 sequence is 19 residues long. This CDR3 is CASSMETGTVLSGANVLTF. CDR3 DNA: TGTGCCAGTAGTATGGAGACAGGGACGGTACTCTCTGGGGCCAACGTCCTGACTTTC. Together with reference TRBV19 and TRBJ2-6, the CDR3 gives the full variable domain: DGGITQSPKYLFRKEGQNVTLSCEQNLNHDAMYWYRQDPGQGLRLIYYSQIVNDFQKGDIAEGYSVSREKKESFPLTVTSAQKNPTAFYLCASSMETGTVLSGANVLTFGAGSRLTVL.

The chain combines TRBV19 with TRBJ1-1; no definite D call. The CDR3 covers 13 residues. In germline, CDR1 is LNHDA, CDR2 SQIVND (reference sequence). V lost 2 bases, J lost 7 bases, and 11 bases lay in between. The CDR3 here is CASSIQVQNEAFF. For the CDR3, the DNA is TGTGCCAGTAGTATACAGGTACAGAATGAAGCTTTCTTT.

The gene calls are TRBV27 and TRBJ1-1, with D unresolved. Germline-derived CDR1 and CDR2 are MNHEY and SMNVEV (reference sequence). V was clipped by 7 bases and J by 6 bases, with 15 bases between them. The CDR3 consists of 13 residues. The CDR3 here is CASTAGWASEAFF. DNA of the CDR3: TGTGCCAGCACGGCGGGGTGGGCATCTGAAGCTTTCTTT.